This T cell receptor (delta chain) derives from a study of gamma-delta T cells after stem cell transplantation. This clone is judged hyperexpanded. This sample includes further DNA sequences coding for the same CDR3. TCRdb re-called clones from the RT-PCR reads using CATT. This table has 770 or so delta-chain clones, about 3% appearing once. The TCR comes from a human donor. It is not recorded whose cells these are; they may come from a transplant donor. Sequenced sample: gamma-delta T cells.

In DNA, the CDR3 is TGTGCCTGTGACACCGGGGGGGCTTTTAGCTCCTGGGACACCCGACAGATGTTTTTC. Amino acids: CACDTGGAFSSWDTRQMFF. The chain uses TRDV2 and TRDJ3; D may be TRDD3 (5 bases). The V end was cut by 0 bases, the J end by 0 bases, with 14 bases between. The CDR3 contains 19 residues. CDR1 and CDR2 (germline): GEAIGNYY, EKD.